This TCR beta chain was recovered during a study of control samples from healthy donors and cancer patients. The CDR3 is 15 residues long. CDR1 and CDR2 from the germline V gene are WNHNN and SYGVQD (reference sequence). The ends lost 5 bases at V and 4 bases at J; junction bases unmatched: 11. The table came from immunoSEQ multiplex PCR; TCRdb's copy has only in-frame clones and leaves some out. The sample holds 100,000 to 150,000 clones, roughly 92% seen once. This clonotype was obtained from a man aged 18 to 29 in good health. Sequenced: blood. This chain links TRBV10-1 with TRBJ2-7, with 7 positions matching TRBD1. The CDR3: CASSRTGTVNYEQYF. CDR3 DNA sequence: TGCGCCAGCAGTAGAACCGGGACAGTGAATTACGAGCAGTACTTC.